This is a list of T cell receptor beta chains from one sample in a study of blood T cell repertoires in COVID-19. Sequenced by immunoSEQ multiplex PCR; TCRdb stores in-frame clones only, minus some. Found here are approximately 300,000 clones, around nine tenths of them singletons; the top ten hold 2% to 3%. The sample was PBMCs or T cells enriched from blood (not recorded which). The receptors here all came from a man aged 55 to 70 who had recovered from COVID-19. Each CDR3 is given with its conserved first and last residue. A D gene is named only where the DNA matches it firmly. The size of a clone is reported for some rows only, either as once, few or many, or as a class for expanded clones.

J,size,D,length,V,DNA,CDR3
TRBJ2-1,once,-,16,TRBV5-6,TGTGCCAGCAGCCTCACCCCGGGATCAACTTCAAATGAGCAGTTCTTC,CASSLTPGSTSNEQFF
TRBJ1-2,-,-,15,TRBV6-1,TGTGCCAGCAGTGAACCAACAGGGACGCAATATGGCTACACCTTC,CASSEPTGTQYGYTF
TRBJ2-5,-,TRBD2,16,TRBV5-4,TGTGCCAGCAGCTTGATAGCGGGGGGACGTCAAGAGACCCAGTACTTC,CASSLIAGGRQETQYF
TRBJ1-6,-,TRBD1,15,TRBV5-1,TGCGCCAGCAGCTATGACAGGGCCATAGGTTCACCCCTCCACTTT,CASSYDRAIGSPLHF
TRBJ2-7,-,TRBD2,15,TRBV5-1,TGCGCCAGCAGCTTATTTCTAGCGGAGACCTACGAGCAGTACTTC,CASSLFLAETYEQYF
TRBJ1-2,-,TRBD1,15,TRBV4-3,TGCGCCAGCAGCCTCGGGACAGGTGGGGACTATGGCTACACCTTC,CASSLGTGGDYGYTF
TRBJ1-5,-,-,15,TRBV9,TGTGCCAGCAGCGTAGGTAGAGATAGCAATCAGCCCCAGCATTTT,CASSVGRDSNQPQHF
TRBJ1-1,-,-,12,TRBV7-8,TGTGCCAGCAGCTTAGGAGGGCCTGAAGCTTTCTTT,CASSLGGPEAFF
TRBJ2-1,few,-,12,TRBV7-9,TGTGCCAGCAGCTTGTCGGGGGTAGAGCAGTTCTTC,CASSLSGVEQFF
TRBJ1-1,-,TRBD1,14,TRBV19,TGTGCCAGTAGTACCGACAGGGGCGACACTGAAGCTTTCTTT,CASSTDRGDTEAFF
TRBJ1-1,few,-,14,TRBV18,TGTGCCAGCTCTGAAGGGAGTAGAAACACTGAAGCTTTCTTT,CASSEGSRNTEAFF
TRBJ1-2,-,-,12,TRBV5-1,TGCGCCAGCAGCCCTGGACTCTCTGGCTACACCTTC,CASSPGLSGYTF
TRBJ1-1,-,TRBD1,15,TRBV18,TGTGCCAGCACCAGGACAGGGGGAAGGGACACTGAAGCTTTCTTT,CASTRTGGRDTEAFF
TRBJ1-1,once,-,15,TRBV27,TGTGCCAGCAGTTTATCGAGGGGGATTCTCACTGAAGCTTTCTTT,CASSLSRGILTEAFF
TRBJ1-1,-,-,13,TRBV7-8,TGTGCCAGCAGCTTTGGGCCGAACACTGAAGCTTTCTTT,CASSFGPNTEAFF
TRBJ2-1,once,TRBD2,21,TRBV7-3,TGTGCCAGCAGTTTAATTCCGCGGGGACTAGCGGGAGTTAGCTCCTACAATGAGCAGTTCTTC,CASSLIPRGLAGVSSYNEQFF
TRBJ2-7,-,TRBD1,12,TRBV6-2/TRBV6-3,TGTGCCAGCAGCCTCGACAGGGACGAGCAGTACTTC,CASSLDRDEQYF
TRBJ2-3,-,-,16,TRBV3-1/TRBV3-2,TGTGCCAGCAGCCCCCCCTGGGGCAAAAATATAGATACGCAGTATTTT,CASSPPWGKNIDTQYF
TRBJ1-1,-,-,14,TRBV5-1,TGCGCCAGCAGCCCCGAGGTTACGAACACTGAAGCTTTCTTT,CASSPEVTNTEAFF
TRBJ1-6,-,-,13,TRBV2,TGTGCCAGCAGTGCACAGGGTGGATCACCCCTCCACTTT,CASSAQGGSPLHF
TRBJ1-2,-,-,12,TRBV30,TGTGCCCTCCGGACAGCCGCCTATGGCTACACCTTC,CALRTAAYGYTF
TRBJ1-1,-,-,11,TRBV28,TGTGCCAGCACTCGGAACACTGAAGCTTTCTTT,CASTRNTEAFF
TRBJ2-5,-,-,16,TRBV4-3,TGCGCCAGCAGCCAAGATTCGGCAGGGACACAAGAGACCCAGTACTTC,CASSQDSAGTQETQYF
TRBJ2-5,-,-,16,TRBV11-1,TGTGCCAGCAGCACCCCCCCCCGTGGGAGCGGAGAGACCCAGTACTTC,CASSTPPRGSGETQYF
TRBJ1-5,-,-,15,TRBV2,TGTGCCAGCTCCCCAAGGAACAGGGTTACTCAGCCCCAGCATTTT,CASSPRNRVTQPQHF
TRBJ1-3,-,TRBD1,15,TRBV4-1,TGCGCCAGCAGCCCCCGCAGGGGGCTTGGAAACACCATATATTTT,CASSPRRGLGNTIYF
TRBJ2-7,-,TRBD1,13,TRBV19,TGTGCCAGTAGTCCATCCCTCTGGACAGGGTCGTACTTC,CASSPSLWTGSYF
TRBJ1-2,-,-,13,TRBV3-1/TRBV3-2,TGTGCCAGCAGCCAAGTGCAGGGGCAAGGCTACACCTTC,CASSQVQGQGYTF
TRBJ1-4,-,-,17,TRBV6-6,TGTGCCAGCAGTCGACGCCGTGGGGAGGGAACTAATGAAAAACTGTTTTTT,CASSRRRGEGTNEKLFF
TRBJ1-3,-,-,14,TRBV3-1/TRBV3-2,TGTGCCAGCAGAGACCAGGGTATTGGAAACACCATATATTTT,CASRDQGIGNTIYF
TRBJ2-3,-,-,13,TRBV5-1,TGCGCCAGCAGCGGACACAGCACAGATACGCAGTATTTT,CASSGHSTDTQYF
TRBJ2-7,-,-,15,TRBV6-1,TGTGCCAGCAGTGAAGGGTGGGGCAGCTCCTACGAGCAGTACTTC,CASSEGWGSSYEQYF
TRBJ1-1,-,-,16,TRBV27,TGTGCCAGCACCTCCCCCCAGTGGCAGGAGAACACTGAAGCTTTCTTT,CASTSPQWQENTEAFF
TRBJ1-2,-,-,14,TRBV2,TGTGCCAGCTCCACAGGGAGAGCTAACTATGGCTACACCTTC,CASSTGRANYGYTF
TRBJ1-4,once,-,14,TRBV3-1/TRBV3-2,TGTGCCAGCAGCCCCCGGGGTGCTAATGAAAAACTGTTTTTT,CASSPRGANEKLFF
TRBJ2-1,-,TRBD1,15,TRBV11-3,TGTGCCAGCAGCGGTACAGGGGGCCCCTTCAATGAGCAGTTCTTC,CASSGTGGPFNEQFF
TRBJ2-5,-,TRBD1,14,TRBV12-5,TGTGCTAGTGGTTTGGGAGGGACAGAAGAGACCCAGTACTTC,CASGLGGTEETQYF
TRBJ1-5,-,-,14,TRBV27,TGTGCCAGCAGCCCACAGGGTAGCAATCAGCCCCAGCATTTT,CASSPQGSNQPQHF
TRBJ1-2,-,-,11,TRBV6-5,TGTGCCAGCAGACTACAGGGCGTCTACACCTTC,CASRLQGVYTF
TRBJ1-4,-,-,17,TRBV10-3,TGTGCCATCAGTGAGAAAAAGGGGGACATCCGGGATGAAAAACTGTTTTTT,CAISEKKGDIRDEKLFF
TRBJ2-7,-,-,13,TRBV6-5,TGTGCCAGCAGTCGTGGGGGCCCCTACGAGCAGTACTTC,CASSRGGPYEQYF
TRBJ2-3,once,TRBD2,19,TRBV7-2,TGTGCCAGCAGCACAATGCGTGGAGTAGCGGGGGGAAGCACAGATACGCAGTATTTT,CASSTMRGVAGGSTDTQYF
TRBJ1-5,-,-,18,TRBV7-8,TGTGCCAGCAGCTTACGGGGGGGGCCGGACAGAAGCAATCAGCCCCAGCATTTT,CASSLRGGPDRSNQPQHF
TRBJ2-3,-,-,14,TRBV4-3,TGCGCCAGCAGCCAAGCCTCAGTGTTAGATACGCAGTATTTT,CASSQASVLDTQYF
TRBJ1-5,-,-,11,TRBV5-8,TGTGCCAGCAGCTTAACACAGCCCCAGCATTTT,CASSLTQPQHF
TRBJ2-7,-,-,13,TRBV18,TGTGCCAGCTCACCGGAGCTCGCCGGCGAGCAGTACTTC,CASSPELAGEQYF
TRBJ1-1,-,TRBD1,15,TRBV7-2,TGTGCCAGCAGCAGCCGGACAGGGTTTTCCACTGAAGCTTTCTTT,CASSSRTGFSTEAFF
TRBJ1-1,-,-,15,TRBV5-1,TGCGCCAGCAGCTTTCGCGTAGCGGGAGGCACTGAAGCTTTCTTT,CASSFRVAGGTEAFF
TRBJ1-4,-,-,15,TRBV7-6,TGTGCCAGCAGCTTATCCCCACAGGGATTGGGAAAACTGTTTTTT,CASSLSPQGLGKLFF
TRBJ2-1,-,TRBD2,15,TRBV6-5,TGTGCCAGCAGCCGACTAGCTGCCCAGAGCAATGAGCAGTTCTTC,CASSRLAAQSNEQFF
TRBJ1-5,-,-,13,TRBV12-3/TRBV12-4,TGTGCCAGCAGTTTAACAGCAAATCAGCCCCAGCATTTT,CASSLTANQPQHF
TRBJ2-1,-,TRBD2,17,TRBV5-1,TGCGCCAGCACCAGCGGGAGATCGGTTTTTCGTAAGAATGAGCAGTTCTTC,CASTSGRSVFRKNEQFF
TRBJ1-5,once,-,15,TRBV19,TGTGCCAGTAGTAACTCCCTCACGAGCAATCAGCCCCAGCATTTT,CASSNSLTSNQPQHF
TRBJ2-5,-,-,14,TRBV4-1,TGCGCCAGCAGCCAAGCCGGGACACAAGAGACCCAGTACTTC,CASSQAGTQETQYF
TRBJ1-2,-,TRBD1,14,TRBV30,TGTGCCTGGAGTAGGACAGGGAGTGACTATGGCTACACCTTC,CAWSRTGSDYGYTF